Below, 27 T cell receptor beta chains from the same sample are listed, as sequenced in a study of T-cell memory formation after mild COVID-19. TCRdb passed the 5' RACE reads through MiXCR, listing each CDR3 protein once. This sample has about 200,000 distinct CDR3 sequences, with roughly 10% found just once. Material for sequencing was PBMCs or a T cell subset sorted from them (not recorded which). The receptors stem from a man between 18 and 35 years old who had mild COVID-19 (a few samples of this study predate the infection). Cell type and time point are not known.

This clonotype has a handful of counts. The chain uses TRBV6-5 and TRBJ2-2; possibly TRBD1 or TRBD2 for D (6 bases each). The ends were cut back, 4 bases at V and 5 bases at J, with 17 bases in the middle. Germline values: CDR1 MNHEY, CDR2 SVGAGI. The CDR3 is made up of 16 amino acids. In DNA, the CDR3 is TGTGCCAGCAGTTCGAGGGGGGCAGGAGTAACCGGGGAGCTGTTTTTT. Its protein is CASSSRGAGVTGELFF.

The V and J genes are TRBV6-2 or TRBV6-3 and TRBJ1-2, with D perhaps TRBD1 (6 bases). The V gene lost 7 bases and the J gene lost 2 bases, with 11 bases spanning the gap. CDR3 length equals 13 residues. The germline V gene has CDR1 MNHEY and CDR2 SVGEGT. CDR3 DNA: TGTGCCAGCAATATGGACAGAAACTATGGCTACACCTTC. Protein product: CASNMDRNYGYTF.

CDR3 DNA sequence: TGTGCCAGCAGTTATACGAGGGGCGAGCAGTACTTC. Residues: CASSYTRGEQYF. This chain joins TRBV12-3 or TRBV12-4 and TRBJ2-7, with D perhaps being TRBD1 or TRBD2 (5 bases each). Trimming left V 4 bases short and J 6 bases short, with 10 bases between. The CDR3 is 12 amino acids.

This chain joins TRBV7-9 and TRBJ2-1; D remains unclear. Trimming removed 4 bases from V and 5 bases from J, with 9 bases in between. The CDR3 extends over 13 amino acids. CDR1 is SEHNR and CDR2 is FQNEAQ in the germline V gene (reference sequence). CDR3 in DNA: TGTGCCAGCAGCTCCCGGCCGAACAATGAGCAGTTCTTC. It yields the protein CASSSRPNNEQFF.

This clonotype was observed a handful of times. This chain connects TRBV14 to TRBJ1-5; weak D call: TRBD1 (6 bases). The CDR3 contains 14 residues. CDR1 SGHDN and CDR2 FVKESK come from the germline V gene. V lost 4 bases, J lost 9 bases, and 16 bases lay in between. The CDR3 spells CASSLGGADGPQHF. DNA for the CDR3: TGTGCCAGCAGCCTGGGGGGGGCCGATGGGCCCCAGCATTTT.

This clonotype was picked up a small number of times. The chain recombines TRBV25-1 with TRBJ1-1; possible D gene TRBD1, 5 bases. The length of the CDR3 is 16 residues. The V end lost 0 bases, the J end lost 4 bases, and 15 bases lay between the germline ends. CDR1 is MGHDK, CDR2 SYGVNS, per germline. CDR3 coding DNA: TGTGCCAGCAGTGAATATATTCCGGGGCGCGTCACTGAAGCTTTCTTT. Its translation: CASSEYIPGRVTEAFF.

This clonotype was counted at least ten times. The rearrangement uses TRBV6-5 and TRBJ2-2; perhaps TRBD2 as D (5 bases). V was shortened by 6 bases and J by 4 bases, with 9 bases between the two germline ends. The V gene's germline CDR1 is MNHEY and CDR2 SVGAGI. CDR3 length: 13 amino acids. DNA for the CDR3: TGTGCCAGCAGAGGACTTTTCACCGGGGAGCTGTTTTTT. Translated: CASRGLFTGELFF.

This clonotype has a handful of counts. V is TRBV7-9 and J is TRBJ1-1, with D possibly being TRBD1 (6 bases). The CDR3 runs to 14 residues. Germline CDR1 is SEHNR and CDR2 is FQNEAQ (reference sequence). Trimming stripped 3 bases from V and 0 bases from J, with 8 bases between. The CDR3 bases are TGTGCCAGCAGCTTGACAGGAATGAACACTGAAGCTTTCTTT. Amino acid sequence: CASSLTGMNTEAFF. Full variable domain (outside the CDR3, taken from reference TRBV7-9 and TRBJ1-1): DTGVSQNPRHKITKRGQNVTFRCDPISEHNRLYWYRQTLGQGPEFLTYFQNEAQLEKSRLLSDRFSAERPKGSFSTLEIQRTEQGDSAMYLCASSLTGMNTEAFFGQGTRLTVV.

The chain combines TRBV5-6 with TRBJ1-4; no definite D call. The CDR3 consists of 16 residues. The V gene lost 1 base and the J gene lost 0 bases, with 10 bases spanning the gap. Per germline, CDR1 SGHDT and CDR2 YYEEEE. The CDR3 DNA sequence: TGTGCCAGCAGCTTGTCACCGGCAGCAACTAATGAAAAACTGTTTTTT. It specifies CASSLSPAATNEKLFF. Full variable domain (rest looked up from reference TRBV5-6 and TRBJ1-4): DAGVTQSPTHLIKTRGQQVTLRCSPKSGHDTVSWYQQALGQGPQFIFQYYEEEERQRGNFPDRFSGHQFPNYSSELNVNALLLGDSALYLCASSLSPAATNEKLFFGSGTQLSVL.

Many counts were recorded for this clonotype. The gene calls are TRBV5-1 and TRBJ2-4; possible D gene TRBD1, 6 bases. Deletions cut 4 bases from V and 5 bases from J, with 19 bases between. Germline-derived CDR1 and CDR2 are SGHRS and YFSETQ. The CDR3 consists of 16 residues. CDR3 protein: CASSGGPQQPQNIQYF. Written as DNA, the CDR3 is TGCGCCAGCAGCGGGGGCCCGCAGCAACCACAAAACATTCAGTACTTC. The full variable domain, in which reference TRBV5-1 and TRBJ2-4 provide the parts outside the CDR3, is KAGVTQTPRYLIKTRGQQVTLSCSPISGHRSVSWYQQTPGQGLQFLFEYFSETQRNKGNFPGRFSGRQFSNSRSEMNVSTLELGDSALYLCASSGGPQQPQNIQYFGAGTRLSVL.

This clonotype occurred many times. V usage is TRBV4-3 and J usage is TRBJ2-1; D may be TRBD1 (5 bases). Trimming took 1 base from V and 10 from J, leaving 11 bases between them. Germline V CDR1 and CDR2: LGHNA, YSLEER. The CDR3 has 13 residues. For the CDR3, the DNA is TGCGCCAGCAGCCAAGCAAGGGCAGGGGAGCAGTTCTTC. Translated: CASSQARAGEQFF.

This clonotype was detected only a few times. V and J are TRBV10-3 and TRBJ1-2; D uncertain. The V and J ends lost 2 bases and 8 bases respectively, with 15 bases between them. The CDR3 is made up of 14 amino acids. Germline loops: CDR1 ENHRY, CDR2 SYGVKD. CDR3 sequence: CAISETVHERGYTF. CDR3 bases: TGTGCCATCAGTGAGACGGTCCATGAAAGGGGCTACACCTTC.

This clonotype has only a few counts. CDR3 nucleotide sequence: TGTGCCAGCAGCCGAACAGGGGGCGCTTTCTTT. It specifies CASSRTGGAFF. The chain employs TRBV11-2 and TRBJ1-1, with TRBD1 matching over 9 bases. This CDR3 is 11 amino acids long. CDR1 SGHAT and CDR2 FQNNGV come from the germline V gene. V was clipped by 5 bases and J by 11 bases; unmatched bases: 3.

The CDR3 here is CASSLGGLDANPYEQYF. The CDR3 bases are TGTGCCAGCAGCTTAGGGGGCCTTGACGCGAACCCCTACGAGCAGTACTTC. V usage is TRBV11-3 and J usage is TRBJ2-7, with D tentatively TRBD1 (5 bases). CDR3 size: 17 residues. V gave up 1 base and J gave up 2 bases, with 18 bases separating them. The germline gives CDR1 SGHNT, CDR2 YENEEA. The variable domain in full, with the rest retrieved from reference TRBV11-3 and TRBJ2-7, is EAGVVQSPRYKIIEKKQPVAFWCNPISGHNTLYWYLQNLGQGPELLIRYENEEAVDDSQLPKDRFSAERLKGVDSTLKIQPAELGDSAVYLCASSLGGLDANPYEQYFGPGTRLTVT.

This clonotype was observed a few times. The chain is built from TRBV27 and TRBJ2-2, with 7 bases aligning to TRBD2. After removal of 8 bases from V and 7 bases from J, the junction contained 7 bases not matched to a gene. The length of the CDR3 is 13 residues. Per the germline V gene, CDR1 is MNHEY and CDR2 is SMNVEV (reference sequence). CDR3 DNA sequence: TGTGCCAGCTTCCGGCGCGGGGGCGGGGAGCTGTTTTTT. As protein: CASFRRGGGELFF.

The CDR3 DNA reads TGCAGCGTCGAACCGGGACTAGCAGCCTACGAGCAGTACTTC. Its translation: CSVEPGLAAYEQYF. The chain links TRBV29-1 to TRBJ2-7, with 9 bases fitting TRBD2. This CDR3 is 14 amino acids long. Unmatched junction bases numbered 8, after V lost 6 bases and J lost 2 bases. From germline, CDR1 is SQVTM and CDR2 ANQGSEA.

This clonotype was seen a few times. For the CDR3, the DNA is TGTGCCAGCAGCGCCCAGGGGGCCGCGCACACCGGGGAGCTGTTTTTT. Translating gives CASSAQGAAHTGELFF. The chain links TRBV7-2 to TRBJ2-2, with 8 bases that match TRBD1. The CDR3 consists of 16 residues. Germline V lookup: CDR1 SGHTA, CDR2 FQGNSA. J lost 3 bases, V lost 5 bases, and 8 bases had no gene match.

The V and J genes are TRBV10-3 and TRBJ2-1; D is perhaps TRBD1 or TRBD2 (7 bases each). The germline V gene encodes CDR1 ENHRY and CDR2 SYGVKD. V shed 6 bases and J shed 1 base, with 22 bases lying between them. The CDR3 runs to 18 residues. The CDR3 sequence: CAISMTGRERTSYNEQFF. The CDR3 DNA follows: TGTGCCATCAGCATGACAGGGAGGGAGCGTACTTCCTACAATGAGCAGTTCTTC.

There are many counts of this clonotype. The V call is TRBV20-1, the J call TRBJ2-3; TRBD2 might be the D (5 bases). The CDR3 sequence is 13 residues long. The germline V gene has CDR1 DFQATT and CDR2 SNEGSKA (reference sequence). Trimming took off 8 bases at V and 3 bases at J, with 15 bases between the two ends. The DNA of the CDR3 is TGCAGTCAAAAGTGGAGAGGGACAGATACGCAGTATTTT. It specifies CSQKWRGTDTQYF.

This chain uses TRBV20-1 with TRBJ1-1; 9 bases line up with TRBD1. After removal of 0 bases from V and 4 bases from J, the junction contained 6 bases not matched to a gene. This CDR3 region has 15 residues. Germline assignment: CDR1 DFQATT and CDR2 SNEGSKA (reference sequence). The CDR3 reads CSARDPGQGVTEAFF. The DNA for the CDR3 is TGCAGTGCTAGAGACCCGGGACAGGGAGTCACTGAAGCTTTCTTT.

This clonotype was observed a few times. V is TRBV6-6 and J is TRBJ1-5; TRBD1 might be the D (6 bases). Trimming left V 2 bases short and J 1 base short, with 6 bases between. Germline V gene data show CDR1 as MNHNY and CDR2 as SVGAGI (reference sequence). CDR3 size: 14 residues. CDR3 loop: CASSYDRSNQPQHF. In DNA form, the CDR3 reads TGTGCCAGCAGTTACGACAGGAGCAATCAGCCCCAGCATTTT.

In this sample, this clonotype turned up a few times. The genes are TRBV18 and TRBJ2-7; TRBD1 agrees at 9 bases. The V gene's germline CDR1 is KGHSH and CDR2 LQKENI. Unmatched junction bases numbered 9, after V lost 6 bases and J lost 3 bases. There are 15 residues in the CDR3. The DNA for the CDR3 is TGTGCCAGCTCCCCGTCGGGACAGGGTCTCTACGAGCAGTACTTC. Protein sequence: CASSPSGQGLYEQYF.

This clonotype has just a few counts. Here the CDR3 reads CASSSRRMNTEAFF. The CDR3 region has the DNA TGTGCCAGCAGTTCTCGACGGATGAACACTGAAGCTTTCTTT. The chain combines TRBV12-3 or TRBV12-4 with TRBJ1-1; no clear D. Trimming left V 4 bases short and J 0 bases short, with 9 bases between. The CDR3 covers 14 residues.

CDR3 amino acids: CSAPGGFGVGYGYTF. The CDR3 DNA reads TGCAGTGCTCCTGGGGGATTCGGGGTTGGCTATGGCTACACCTTC. The rearrangement links TRBV20-1 to TRBJ1-2; D might be TRBD1 (5 bases). Germline CDR1 reads DFQATT; CDR2 reads SNEGSKA (reference sequence). Trimming pared 5 bases from V and 4 bases from J, leaving 20 bases between. The CDR3 has 15 amino acids.

There are a few counts of this clonotype. In nucleotides, the CDR3 is TGTGCCGTCATCCGGGACTCAGATAGTAATGAGCAGTTCTTC. Its translation is CAVIRDSDSNEQFF. The chain couples TRBV28 to TRBJ2-1; TRBD2 is a possible D gene (6 bases). This CDR3 has 14 residues. Germline CDR1 is MDHEN and CDR2 is SYDVKM. Between the trimmed V and J ends, which lost 11 bases and 7 bases, there was a span of 21 bases.

The V and J genes are TRBV2 and TRBJ2-7; D gene uncertain. In germline, CDR1 is SNHLY, CDR2 FYNNEI. The CDR3 consists of 11 residues. V dropped 6 bases and J dropped 7 bases, with 10 bases sitting between them. CDR3 protein: CASRETREQYF. The CDR3 coding sequence is TGTGCCAGCAGAGAAACGCGGGAGCAGTACTTC.

The sample holds a few counts of this clonotype. The V gene is TRBV5-1, the J gene TRBJ2-7; D is undetermined. Trimming removed 1 base at V and 4 bases at J, with 6 bases between. CDR1 is SGHRS and CDR2 is YFSETQ in the germline V gene. The length of the CDR3 is 12 residues. This chain's CDR3 is CASSLLGYEQYV. The CDR3 coding sequence is TGCGCCAGCAGCTTGTTGGGGTACGAGCAGTACGTC.